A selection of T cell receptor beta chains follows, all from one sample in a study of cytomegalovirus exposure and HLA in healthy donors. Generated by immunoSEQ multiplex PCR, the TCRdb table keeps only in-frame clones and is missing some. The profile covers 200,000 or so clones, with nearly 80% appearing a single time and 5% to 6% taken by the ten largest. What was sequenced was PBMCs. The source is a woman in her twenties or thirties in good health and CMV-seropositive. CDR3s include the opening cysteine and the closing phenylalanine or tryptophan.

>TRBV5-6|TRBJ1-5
CASSLKGWSNQPQHF
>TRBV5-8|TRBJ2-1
CASSSLAGVDFNEQFF
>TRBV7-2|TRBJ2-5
CASSSLGQGGETQYF
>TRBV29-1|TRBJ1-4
CSVSFPPSGEKLFF
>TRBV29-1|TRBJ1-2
CSVAVRQGGYGYTF
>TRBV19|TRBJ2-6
CASSIDKGSGANVLTF
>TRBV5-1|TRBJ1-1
CASSSAEGRVNTEAFF
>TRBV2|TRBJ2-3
CASSVRRLERTDTQYF
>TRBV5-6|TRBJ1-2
CASRPGQGISGYTF
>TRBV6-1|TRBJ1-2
CASTHVDYGYTF
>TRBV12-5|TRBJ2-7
CASGLSGGGSSYEQYF
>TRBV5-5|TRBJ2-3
CASSSFDRRYTDTQYF
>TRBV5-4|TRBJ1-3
CASSLEQGENTIYF
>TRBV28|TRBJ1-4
CASTGQNEKLFF
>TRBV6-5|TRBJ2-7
CASSYAGGFYEQYF
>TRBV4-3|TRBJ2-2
CASSQAPLGNTGELFF
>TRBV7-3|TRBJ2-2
CASSLGGNTGELFF
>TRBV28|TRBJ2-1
CASSRDRGVDEQFF
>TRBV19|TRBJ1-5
CASSILNQPQHF